The 14 T cell receptor beta chains reported below all come from one sample, sequenced in a study of blood T cell repertoires in COVID-19. Method: immunoSEQ multiplex PCR; TCRdb's copy keeps in-frame clones and lacks some. The repertoire holds approximately 210,000 clones, over 75% seen once, with 3.5% to 5.5% in the top ten. Sequenced sample: PBMCs or T cells enriched from blood (not recorded which). The receptors derive from a man younger than 40 with acute COVID-19.

The rearrangement links TRBV27 to TRBJ1-4; 10 positions match TRBD1. The CDR3 has 15 amino acids. Trimming removed 3 bases from V and 8 bases from J; junction bases left unmatched: 6. Germline V lookup: CDR1 MNHEY, CDR2 SMNVEV (reference sequence). CDR3: CASSLTGTGAEKLFF. Written as DNA, the CDR3 is TGTGCCAGCAGTTTGACCGGGACAGGGGCAGAAAAACTGTTTTTT.

Here the CDR3 DNA reads TGTGCCAGCGGGTTCCGGGGGATCGACGAGCAGTACTTC. Amino acid sequence: CASGFRGIDEQYF. The chain links TRBV5-6 to TRBJ2-7; D perhaps matches TRBD2 (6 bases). The CDR3 covers 13 residues. CDR1 is SGHDT and CDR2 is YYEEEE in the germline V gene. Trimming left V 7 bases short and J 5 bases short, with 16 bases between.

The chain has TRBV7-6 and TRBJ2-3, with a weak D call TRBD1 (6 bases). The ends were cut back, 0 bases at V and 1 base at J, with 11 bases in the middle. Germline CDR1 reads SGHVS; CDR2 reads FNYEAQ. This CDR3 is 16 amino acids long. CDR3 residues: CASSLAPPGGTDTQYF. CDR3 DNA sequence: TGTGCCAGCAGCTTAGCCCCTCCAGGGGGCACAGATACGCAGTATTTT.

The J gene is TRBJ2-5, the V gene TRBV5-5; possible D gene TRBD1, 5 bases. Trimming took 4 bases from V and 5 from J, leaving 12 bases between them. There are 13 residues in the CDR3. Germline V gene data show CDR1 as SGHKS and CDR2 as YYEKEE (reference sequence). The CDR3 DNA reads as TGTGCCAGCAGCCCAGGGTTCGGGGAGACCCAGTACTTC. The encoded protein is CASSPGFGETQYF. Combining the CDR3 with reference TRBV5-5 and TRBJ2-5 gives the whole variable domain DAGVTQSPTHLIKTRGQQVTLRCSPISGHKSVSWYQQVLGQGPQFIFQYYEKEERGRGNFPDRFSARQFPNYSSELNVNALLLGDSALYLCASSPGFGETQYFGPGTRLLVL.

This clone was found a few times. This chain connects TRBV6-6 to TRBJ2-2; 11 bases fit TRBD2. The V and J ends lost 5 bases and 1 base, in that order; junction bases with no gene match: 3. The CDR3 loop spans 16 amino acids. Germline V gives CDR1 MNHNY, CDR2 SVGAGI (reference sequence). CDR3 loop: CASSLLAGGNTGELFF. The CDR3 coding sequence is TGTGCCAGCAGTCTTCTAGCGGGGGGGAACACCGGGGAGCTGTTTTTT.

This clone has more than one count but fewer than ten. This chain connects TRBV5-1 to TRBJ2-7, with D perhaps TRBD2 (5 bases). The CDR3 totals 15 residues. The ends were cut back, 1 base at V and 1 base at J, with 12 bases in the middle. The germline CDR1 and CDR2 sequences are SGHRS and YFSETQ. This CDR3 reads CASSLNGEPSYEQYF. DNA for the CDR3: TGCGCCAGCAGCTTGAACGGGGAGCCATCCTACGAGCAGTACTTC.

Only one count was recorded for this clone. The J gene is TRBJ2-7, the V gene TRBV27, with 7 bases identical to TRBD1. The germline V gene encodes CDR1 MNHEY and CDR2 SMNVEV (reference sequence). The CDR3 is 13 residues long. Trimming removed 8 bases from V and 1 base from J; junction bases left unmatched: 5. CDR3 bases: TGTGCCAGCGCGAACAGGGGTTCCTACGAGCAGTACTTC. Protein product: CASANRGSYEQYF.

V gene TRBV4-1 combines with J gene TRBJ1-1, with D perhaps TRBD1 (5 bases). V was pared by 1 base and J by 5 bases, with 17 bases between. The germline gives CDR1 MGHRA, CDR2 YSYEKL. This CDR3 is built from 16 residues. CDR3 in amino acids: CASSQVSGQGLTEAFF. CDR3 in DNA: TGCGCCAGCAGCCAAGTGTCAGGCCAGGGTCTAACTGAAGCTTTCTTT.

This chain uses TRBV21-1 with TRBJ1-1; whether TRBD1, the table's D call, matches the DNA was not checked. TRBV21-1 is shown as a pseudogene. The CDR3 contains 14 residues. The CDR3 DNA is TGTGCCAGCAGCCTACCTTGGGGCTACACTGAAGCTTTCTTT. Translating gives CASSLPWGYTEAFF.

In its sample, this clone was seen a few times. The chain combines TRBV10-3 with TRBJ2-3; 9 bases match TRBD2. There are 15 residues in the CDR3. CDR1 is ENHRY and CDR2 is SYGVKD in the germline V gene. Trimming took 3 bases from V and 4 from J; bases not matched to a gene: 5. Here the CDR3 DNA reads TGTGCCATCAGTGATCAGCGGGGGGATTCAGATACGCAGTATTTT. This codes for CAISDQRGDSDTQYF.

V is TRBV5-1 and J is TRBJ1-4, with 8 bases matching TRBD1. Trimming at V came to 4 bases and at J to 5 bases, leaving 13 bases not matched to a gene. The length of the CDR3 is 17 residues. In germline, CDR1 is SGHRS, CDR2 YFSETQ. The CDR3 nucleotides are TGCGCCAGCAGCCCCGGAGACAGGGGACTATCGAATGAAAAACTGTTTTTT. Translating it yields CASSPGDRGLSNEKLFF. The full variable domain, rest sourced from reference TRBV5-1 and TRBJ1-4, is KAGVTQTPRYLIKTRGQQVTLSCSPISGHRSVSWYQQTPGQGLQFLFEYFSETQRNKGNFPGRFSGRQFSNSRSEMNVSTLELGDSALYLCASSPGDRGLSNEKLFFGSGTQLSVL.

The chain has TRBV28 and TRBJ1-2, with D perhaps matching TRBD1 (5 bases). This CDR3 comprises 12 residues. The V gene lost 8 bases and the J gene lost 5 bases, with 12 bases spanning the gap. Germline V lookup: CDR1 MDHEN, CDR2 SYDVKM. CDR3 DNA: TGTGCCAGCGGGCCCCGGGGGTATGGCTACACCTTC. Protein: CASGPRGYGYTF.

V is TRBV9 and J is TRBJ2-4; 9 positions agree with TRBD1. The CDR3 consists of 17 residues. Germline V gene data show CDR1 as SGDLS and CDR2 as YYNGEE. J gave up 1 base and V 5 bases, and 10 bases lay outside the gene matches. The CDR3 nucleotides are TGTGCCAGCAGTCCACAGGGGGCGGGATCGGCCAAAAACATTCAGTACTTC. Translated: CASSPQGAGSAKNIQYF.

The rearrangement uses TRBV11-3 and TRBJ2-3; D ambiguous. Germline V gives CDR1 SGHNT, CDR2 YENEEA. The CDR3 is 15 residues long. Trimming removed 1 base at V and 4 bases at J, with 12 bases between. The CDR3 DNA sequence: TGTGCCAGCAGCTTAGGTGGGCCAACGTCAGATACGCAGTATTTT. Translated, it gives CASSLGGPTSDTQYF.